The rows below give T cell receptor beta chains drawn from one sample of a study of graft-versus-host responses after intestinal transplantation. TCRdb's table, derived via immunoSEQ multiplex PCR, lists solely in-frame clones and lacks some. This table has more than 60,000 clones, 90% appearing once. The antigens for these receptors are not known. The sequenced sample was unstimulated CD8+ T cells sorted from spleen or lymph node cells, obtained before intestinal transplant. Receptors were obtained from a human donor who received an intestinal transplant. CDR3s include the opening cysteine and the closing phenylalanine or tryptophan. The D gene is left open where the match is weak. Clone size is shown for a subset of rows, as once, few, many or a class of expanded clone.

CDR3nt	CDR3aa	d_gene	v_gene	j_gene	abundance
TGCGCCAGCAGCTGGACTAGCGGGGGGCTTCCCGAGCAGTACTTC	CASSWTSGGLPEQYF	TRBD2	TRBV5-1	TRBJ2-7	-
TGTGCCAGCAGCTTATTCAGAGCGGGGGGCATTCCAGATACGCAGTATTTT	CASSLFRAGGIPDTQYF	TRBD2	TRBV7-8	TRBJ2-3	-
TGTGCCAGCAGCTTAGGGGGGGGGAATGAGCAGTTCTTC	CASSLGGGNEQFF	TRBD2	TRBV11-2	TRBJ2-1	-
TGCAGCGTTGTGACAGGCCGGGAAGAAAAACTGTTTTTT	CSVVTGREEKLFF	-	TRBV29-1	TRBJ1-4	-
TGTGCCAGCAGCTTAGGGGCGGGGGGCTACGAGCAGTACTTC	CASSLGAGGYEQYF	TRBD2	TRBV13	TRBJ2-7	-
TGCGCCACCCTCTCGGCGGGTGAGCAGTTCTTC	CATLSAGEQFF	-	TRBV4-1	TRBJ2-1	-
TGTGCCAGCAGCCCGAGGACTAACACTGAAGCTTTCTTT	CASSPRTNTEAFF	-	TRBV11-2	TRBJ1-1	-
TGTGCCAGCAGTTACTCGATCGGTAGCGGGGATGAGACCCAGTACTTC	CASSYSIGSGDETQYF	TRBD2	TRBV6-6	TRBJ2-5	-
TGTGCCAGCAGTGGACAGTCCTACAATGAGCAGTTCTTC	CASSGQSYNEQFF	-	TRBV2	TRBJ2-1	-
TGCGCCAGCAGCCAAGGGACAACAGCTGATTCACCCCTCCACTTT	CASSQGTTADSPLHF	-	TRBV4-1	TRBJ1-6	-
TGTGCCAGCAGTGAGTGGCCGGTCCTAGAGATGAACACTGAAGCTTTCTTT	CASSEWPVLEMNTEAFF	-	TRBV6-1	TRBJ1-1	-
TGTGCCAGCAGCGTAGCGTCAGGGGTTAATTCACCCCTCCACTTT	CASSVASGVNSPLHF	-	TRBV9	TRBJ1-6	-
TGCGCCAGCAGCCAGGGACTAGTCCCGTACAATGAGCAGTTCTTC	CASSQGLVPYNEQFF	TRBD2	TRBV4-1	TRBJ2-1	once
TGCAGCGACCGGACAGAATGGGACACTGAAGCTTTCTTT	CSDRTEWDTEAFF	-	TRBV29-1	TRBJ1-1	-
TGTGCCAGCAGTCCTCCCGGGGGTAATGAAGCTTTCTTT	CASSPPGGNEAFF	-	TRBV6-6	TRBJ1-1	-
TGTGCCAGCAGCCCCGGACAGGGGCAAGGGGATGGCTACACCTTC	CASSPGQGQGDGYTF	TRBD1	TRBV5-6	TRBJ1-2	-
TGCGCCAGCGTTGACAGGGGATCATCCAATGAGCAGTTCTTC	CASVDRGSSNEQFF	TRBD1	TRBV5-1	TRBJ2-1	-
TGTGCCAGCAGTTTAAAAGGGGTCTGGTACAATGAGCAGTTCTTC	CASSLKGVWYNEQFF	-	TRBV6-5	TRBJ2-1	-
TGTGCCAGCAGCCGGGGGGGCGGTCTTGGGTTTTTT	CASSRGGGLGFF	-	TRBV5-6	TRBJ1-4	few
TGTGCCAGCAGCGAACCAGCCGGGACAGGGGGGTATGGCTACACCTTC	CASSEPAGTGGYGYTF	TRBD1	TRBV9	TRBJ1-2	once
TGTGCCAGCAGCGTCAGCGGGGGCGCAATCACAGATACGCAGTATTTT	CASSVSGGAITDTQYF	TRBD2	TRBV9	TRBJ2-3	-
TGTGCCAGCAGCTTAACGAGCGGGGCAGGGGATACGCAGTATTTT	CASSLTSGAGDTQYF	TRBD2	TRBV7-3	TRBJ2-3	-
TGTGCCAGCAGCGGACAGGGACCTGAAGCTTTCTTT	CASSGQGPEAFF	TRBD1	TRBV5-4	TRBJ1-1	-
TGTGCCAGCAGCTTAGACTGGGGCTTGAACACTGAAGCTTTCTTT	CASSLDWGLNTEAFF	-	TRBV7-6	TRBJ1-1	-
TGTGCCATCAGTGACTACGGGACTCAGAGAGCTTACGAGCAGTACTTC	CAISDYGTQRAYEQYF	-	TRBV10-3	TRBJ2-7	-
TGTGCCAGCAGCCGAGCTGACCGGGGCAATGAGCAGTTCTTC	CASSRADRGNEQFF	-	TRBV7-8	TRBJ2-1	-